This T cell receptor beta chain came from a study of T cells expressing NK-cell markers. Study at large: Investigators obtained TCR beta repertoires from sorted CD3+CD56+NKG2C+, CD3+CD56+NKG2C- and CD3+CD56-NKG2C+ T cells.

TCR beta cDNA was made by 5'RACE template switching with UMIs. TCRdb processed the 5' RACE reads again and assigns one entry to each CDR3 protein, with no DNA. The table lists 250,000 to 300,000 distinct CDR3 sequences, with approximately 0.39% in the top ten. Germline V CDR1 and CDR2: MNHNS, SASEGT. The CDR3 contains 12 residues. The rearrangement links TRBV6-1 to TRBJ2-1; TCRdb proposes TRBD2, but this gene call is untestable without DNA. This TCR came from a man aged 18 to 35 in good health. The sample was blood T cells: a sorted CD56 or NKG2C T cell subset, CD4+ or CD8+ T cells, or bulk PBMC T cells (not recorded which). This CDR3 reads CASRGTGNEQFF.